The rows below give T cell receptor beta chains drawn from one sample of a study of cytotoxic CD8 clonotypes in ibrutinib-treated CLL. TCRdb's table, derived via immunoSEQ multiplex PCR, lists solely in-frame clones and lacks some. The table lists about 140,000 clones, 80% of them singletons. The source material was PBMCs, sampled after 36 months of ibrutinib treatment. The receptors were sampled from a human donor with chronic lymphocytic leukemia. Both conserved end residues are part of each CDR3. A D gene is named only where the DNA matches it firmly. Expanded clones get a size class; other rows say once, few or many, or leave the size out.

V gene: TRBV5-1; clone size: NA; D gene: NA; CDR3 length: 12; J gene: TRBJ1-2; CDR3 DNA: TGCGCCAGCAGCCCGAATTCTAGGGGCTACACCTTC; CDR3 protein: CASSPNSRGYTF
V gene: TRBV5-1; clone size: NA; D gene: TRBD1; CDR3 length: 15; J gene: TRBJ2-5; CDR3 DNA: TGCGCCAGCAGCTTGGGACAGGGGAGATTGGAGACCCAGTACTTC; CDR3 protein: CASSLGQGRLETQYF
V gene: TRBV19; clone size: NA; D gene: NA; CDR3 length: 15; J gene: TRBJ1-4; CDR3 DNA: TGTGCCAGTACCTTACTACAGGGAAGAGGCGAAAAACTGTTTTTT; CDR3 protein: CASTLLQGRGEKLFF
V gene: TRBV4-1; clone size: NA; D gene: NA; CDR3 length: 15; J gene: TRBJ1-2; CDR3 DNA: TGCGCCAGCAGCCAAGATCGAGACAGCATCTATGGCTACACCTTC; CDR3 protein: CASSQDRDSIYGYTF
V gene: TRBV7-9; clone size: NA; D gene: NA; CDR3 length: 15; J gene: TRBJ1-1; CDR3 DNA: TGTGCCAGCAGCTTAACTCAGTGGGAGTTAAAAGGAGCTTTCTTT; CDR3 protein: CASSLTQWELKGAFF
V gene: TRBV5-1; clone size: NA; D gene: NA; CDR3 length: 15; J gene: TRBJ1-5; CDR3 DNA: TGCGCCAGCAGCTTGGGACCAGAGAGCAATCAGCCCCAGCATTTT; CDR3 protein: CASSLGPESNQPQHF
V gene: TRBV7-9; clone size: NA; D gene: NA; CDR3 length: 14; J gene: TRBJ2-2; CDR3 DNA: TGTGCCAGCAGCTTTTGGGGGGCCCCTGGGGAGCTGTTTTTT; CDR3 protein: CASSFWGAPGELFF
V gene: TRBV5-1; clone size: NA; D gene: NA; CDR3 length: 11; J gene: TRBJ2-7; CDR3 DNA: TGCGCCAGCACGGAGGGGAACGAGCAGTACTTC; CDR3 protein: CASTEGNEQYF
V gene: TRBV6-1; clone size: once; D gene: NA; CDR3 length: 14; J gene: TRBJ1-5; CDR3 DNA: TGTGCCAGCCTCCGCGGGTATAGCAATCAGCCCCAGCATTTT; CDR3 protein: CASLRGYSNQPQHF
V gene: TRBV27; clone size: NA; D gene: NA; CDR3 length: 14; J gene: TRBJ1-1; CDR3 DNA: TGTGCCAGCCGACCAGGATCCATCTCAGGGGAGTGTTCTTTT; CDR3 protein: CASRPGSISGECSF
V gene: TRBV7-2; clone size: few; D gene: TRBD1; CDR3 length: 15; J gene: TRBJ1-2; CDR3 DNA: TGTGCCAGCCTAGGTATGGGACAGGGGTATGGCGGCTACACCTTC; CDR3 protein: CASLGMGQGYGGYTF
V gene: TRBV28; clone size: NA; D gene: NA; CDR3 length: 15; J gene: TRBJ1-2; CDR3 DNA: TGTGCCAGCAGTTCAGGACAGTCTCCGAACTATGGCTACACCTTC; CDR3 protein: CASSSGQSPNYGYTF
V gene: TRBV6-5; clone size: NA; D gene: NA; CDR3 length: 13; J gene: TRBJ1-5; CDR3 DNA: TGTGCCAGCAGTTACAACATCAGGCAGCCCCAGCATTTT; CDR3 protein: CASSYNIRQPQHF
V gene: TRBV2; clone size: NA; D gene: NA; CDR3 length: 15; J gene: TRBJ2-7; CDR3 DNA: TGTGCCAGCAGTGAATATCCAGTGGGAGCCTACGAGCAGTACTTC; CDR3 protein: CASSEYPVGAYEQYF
V gene: TRBV12-5; clone size: NA; D gene: TRBD1; CDR3 length: 15; J gene: TRBJ2-2; CDR3 DNA: TGTGCTAGTGGTCCACAGGGGAAGGTAACCGGGGAGCTGTTTTTT; CDR3 protein: CASGPQGKVTGELFF
V gene: TRBV30; clone size: once; D gene: NA; CDR3 length: 15; J gene: TRBJ1-4; CDR3 DNA: TGTGCCTGGAGTGTAGGCTTTAGGGGAAATGAAAAACTGTTTTTT; CDR3 protein: CAWSVGFRGNEKLFF
V gene: TRBV10-3; clone size: NA; D gene: TRBD1; CDR3 length: 16; J gene: TRBJ1-2; CDR3 DNA: TGTGCCATCAGTGACCCAGGGGGCCGCGCTAACTATGGCTACACCTTC; CDR3 protein: CAISDPGGRANYGYTF
V gene: TRBV2; clone size: NA; D gene: NA; CDR3 length: 15; J gene: TRBJ2-3; CDR3 DNA: TGTGCCAGCAGGTCCGGCGACTCTAGCACAGATACGCAGTATTTT; CDR3 protein: CASRSGDSSTDTQYF
V gene: TRBV9; clone size: NA; D gene: NA; CDR3 length: 13; J gene: TRBJ2-2; CDR3 DNA: TGTGCCAGCAGTTATCAGGCAGCCGGGGAGCTGTTTTTT; CDR3 protein: CASSYQAAGELFF
V gene: TRBV4-2; clone size: NA; D gene: NA; CDR3 length: 16; J gene: TRBJ2-3; CDR3 DNA: TGTGCCAGCAGCCAATCTCTAGGGGTCCGACGGGATACGCAGTATTTT; CDR3 protein: CASSQSLGVRRDTQYF
V gene: TRBV4-1; clone size: NA; D gene: TRBD2; CDR3 length: 13; J gene: TRBJ2-1; CDR3 DNA: TGCGCCAGCAGCCAAATAGCGGGAGGTGAGCAGTTCTTC; CDR3 protein: CASSQIAGGEQFF
V gene: TRBV28; clone size: NA; D gene: TRBD1; CDR3 length: 14; J gene: TRBJ1-2; CDR3 DNA: TGTGCCAGCACTTCAGGGACAGGGGTATATGGCTACACCTTC; CDR3 protein: CASTSGTGVYGYTF
V gene: TRBV7-9; clone size: NA; D gene: NA; CDR3 length: 17; J gene: TRBJ1-2; CDR3 DNA: TGTGCCAGCAGCACTTGGTCTTTTTCCAGGGGACAATATGGCTACACCTTC; CDR3 protein: CASSTWSFSRGQYGYTF
V gene: TRBV14; clone size: NA; D gene: TRBD1; CDR3 length: 15; J gene: TRBJ1-4; CDR3 DNA: TGTGCCAGCAGCAGGACAGGAGTATATAATGAAAAACTGTTTTTT; CDR3 protein: CASSRTGVYNEKLFF
V gene: TRBV10-3; clone size: NA; D gene: TRBD1; CDR3 length: 16; J gene: TRBJ2-2; CDR3 DNA: TGTGCCATCAGTGAGTCGGGCAGGGGGCACACCGGGGAGCTGTTTTTT; CDR3 protein: CAISESGRGHTGELFF
V gene: TRBV5-1; clone size: NA; D gene: NA; CDR3 length: 16; J gene: TRBJ2-7; CDR3 DNA: TGCGCCAGCAGCGCCGGGGTCCGGGTGGGTGCCTACGAGCAGTACTTC; CDR3 protein: CASSAGVRVGAYEQYF
V gene: TRBV7-9; clone size: NA; D gene: NA; CDR3 length: 9; J gene: TRBJ1-2; CDR3 DNA: TGTGCCAGCAGCTTAGCTGGGGGCTTC; CDR3 protein: CASSLAGGF
V gene: TRBV2; clone size: NA; D gene: NA; CDR3 length: 14; J gene: TRBJ2-7; CDR3 DNA: TGTGCCAGCAGTCCTCAGGGGCTCTCCTTCGAGCAGTACTTC; CDR3 protein: CASSPQGLSFEQYF
V gene: TRBV28; clone size: NA; D gene: NA; CDR3 length: 15; J gene: TRBJ1-1; CDR3 DNA: TGTGCCAGCAGTCCACCCGACAGGTGGGAAACTGAAGCTTTCTTT; CDR3 protein: CASSPPDRWETEAFF
V gene: TRBV19; clone size: NA; D gene: TRBD1; CDR3 length: 15; J gene: TRBJ2-2; CDR3 DNA: TGTGCCAGTAGGGAGGACAGGGGATATGCCGGGGAGCTGTTTTTT; CDR3 protein: CASREDRGYAGELFF
V gene: TRBV30; clone size: NA; D gene: NA; CDR3 length: 13; J gene: TRBJ2-7; CDR3 DNA: TGTGCCTGGAGTTACGCGGCTTCCTACGAGCAGTACTTC; CDR3 protein: CAWSYAASYEQYF
V gene: TRBV19; clone size: NA; D gene: NA; CDR3 length: 14; J gene: TRBJ1-1; CDR3 DNA: TGTGCCAGTAGTGGCGCCAGGAAAAACACTGAAGCTTTCTTT; CDR3 protein: CASSGARKNTEAFF
V gene: TRBV10-3; clone size: NA; D gene: NA; CDR3 length: 15; J gene: TRBJ1-3; CDR3 DNA: TGTGCCATCAGTGCAATGACCCATCTAGGAAACACCATATATTTT; CDR3 protein: CAISAMTHLGNTIYF
V gene: TRBV18; clone size: NA; D gene: NA; CDR3 length: 17; J gene: TRBJ1-2; CDR3 DNA: TGTGCCAGCTCACCACAGCAGGTAGAAATCGGAACCTATGGCTACACCTTC; CDR3 protein: CASSPQQVEIGTYGYTF
V gene: TRBV7-2; clone size: NA; D gene: TRBD2; CDR3 length: 14; J gene: TRBJ2-3; CDR3 DNA: TGTGCCAGCGAGAGGACTAGCATCACAGATACGCAGTATTTT; CDR3 protein: CASERTSITDTQYF
V gene: TRBV9; clone size: NA; D gene: TRBD1; CDR3 length: 15; J gene: TRBJ1-1; CDR3 DNA: TGTGCCAGCAGCGGGACAGGGCTTAAGGGGACTGAAGCTTTCTTT; CDR3 protein: CASSGTGLKGTEAFF
V gene: TRBV27; clone size: NA; D gene: NA; CDR3 length: 14; J gene: TRBJ2-3; CDR3 DNA: TGTGCCAGCAGTTTCGATACGAACCCAGATACGCAGTATTTT; CDR3 protein: CASSFDTNPDTQYF
V gene: TRBV11-2; clone size: NA; D gene: NA; CDR3 length: 14; J gene: TRBJ2-3; CDR3 DNA: TGTGCCAGCAGCTCCCCTTGGGGCACAGATACGCAGTATTTT; CDR3 protein: CASSSPWGTDTQYF
V gene: TRBV28; clone size: NA; D gene: NA; CDR3 length: 11; J gene: TRBJ2-3; CDR3 DNA: TGTGCCAGCACCAGGAGGGATACGCAGTATTTT; CDR3 protein: CASTRRDTQYF
V gene: TRBV7-9; clone size: few; D gene: TRBD2; CDR3 length: 15; J gene: TRBJ2-7; CDR3 DNA: TGTGCCAGCAGCTCTCCCGGGACTAGCGGTCGGGAGCAGTACTTC; CDR3 protein: CASSSPGTSGREQYF
V gene: TRBV7-9; clone size: NA; D gene: NA; CDR3 length: 14; J gene: TRBJ1-1; CDR3 DNA: TGTGCCAGCAGCTTAGAGGCAGGGCGGACGGGAGCTTTCTTT; CDR3 protein: CASSLEAGRTGAFF
V gene: TRBV5-1; clone size: once; D gene: TRBD1; CDR3 length: 15; J gene: TRBJ2-2; CDR3 DNA: TGCGCCAGCAACCCGAGACAGGGTAAAGCCGGGGAGCTGTTTTTT; CDR3 protein: CASNPRQGKAGELFF
V gene: TRBV5-1; clone size: NA; D gene: NA; CDR3 length: 15; J gene: TRBJ2-3; CDR3 DNA: TGCGCCAGCAGCTTAGGGGCAGGGAACACAGATACGCAGTATTTT; CDR3 protein: CASSLGAGNTDTQYF
V gene: TRBV7-9; clone size: NA; D gene: TRBD1; CDR3 length: 15; J gene: TRBJ1-6; CDR3 DNA: TGTGCCAGCAGTCCCGGGACAGTCTATAATTCACCCCTCCACTTT; CDR3 protein: CASSPGTVYNSPLHF
V gene: TRBV5-6; clone size: NA; D gene: NA; CDR3 length: 13; J gene: TRBJ2-5; CDR3 DNA: TGTGCCAGCAGCTTGGTCGGGGGGCGAACCCAGTACTTC; CDR3 protein: CASSLVGGRTQYF
V gene: TRBV18; clone size: NA; D gene: NA; CDR3 length: 11; J gene: TRBJ2-1; CDR3 DNA: TGTGCCAGCTCAACTAGCTTTGAGCAGTTCTTC; CDR3 protein: CASSTSFEQFF
V gene: TRBV6-5; clone size: NA; D gene: NA; CDR3 length: 16; J gene: TRBJ1-1; CDR3 DNA: TGTGCCAGCAGTTACCAGCAGGGACGCGTGGACACTGAAGCTTTCTTT; CDR3 protein: CASSYQQGRVDTEAFF
V gene: TRBV2; clone size: NA; D gene: NA; CDR3 length: 11; J gene: TRBJ2-3; CDR3 DNA: TGTGCCAGCGGCCCAGACGCCTTCGAGTATTTT; CDR3 protein: CASGPDAFEYF
V gene: TRBV10-1; clone size: NA; D gene: NA; CDR3 length: 13; J gene: TRBJ2-3; CDR3 DNA: TGCGCCAGCGCGGAGGGGGGCACAGATACGCAGTATTTT; CDR3 protein: CASAEGGTDTQYF
V gene: TRBV28; clone size: NA; D gene: NA; CDR3 length: 18; J gene: TRBJ2-1; CDR3 DNA: TGTGCCAGCAGTCAAGGGCAGGGCGTACTTATGACTTACAATGAGCAGTTCTTC; CDR3 protein: CASSQGQGVLMTYNEQFF
V gene: TRBV18; clone size: NA; D gene: NA; CDR3 length: 13; J gene: TRBJ1-3; CDR3 DNA: TGTGCCAGCTCACCAGACGGGAGAAACACCATATATTTT; CDR3 protein: CASSPDGRNTIYF
V gene: TRBV18; clone size: NA; D gene: NA; CDR3 length: 15; J gene: TRBJ1-2; CDR3 DNA: TGTGCCAGCTCACCCTCGACAGGTCAGAACTATGGCTACACCTTC; CDR3 protein: CASSPSTGQNYGYTF
V gene: TRBV5-4; clone size: NA; D gene: TRBD1; CDR3 length: 15; J gene: TRBJ1-4; CDR3 DNA: TGTGCCAGCAGAAACAGGGGGCTTCCTAATGAAAAACTGTTTTTT; CDR3 protein: CASRNRGLPNEKLFF